The 2 T cell receptor beta chains below all came from one sample that was sequenced in a study of cytomegalovirus exposure and HLA in healthy donors. 13 Jbeta primers and 60 Vbeta primers were used for the PCR. Method: immunoSEQ multiplex PCR; TCRdb's copy keeps in-frame clones and lacks some. The sample includes around 200,000 clones, about 85% of them seen just once. The sequenced sample consisted of PBMCs. These receptor sequences come from a man aged 45-65 years in good health and CMV-seronegative.

This sequence joins TRBV6-5 and TRBJ2-7; 10 nucleotides align to TRBD1. Germline CDR1 and CDR2: MNHEY and SVGAGI. After removal of 2 bases from V and 5 bases from J, the junction contained 6 bases not matched to a gene. The CDR3 loop spans 15 amino acids. Here the CDR3 DNA reads TGTGCCAGCAGTTACCAGGGACAGGGGATCGACGAGCAGTACTTC. The encoded protein is CASSYQGQGIDEQYF.

The rearrangement joins TRBV6-8 to TRBJ1-1, with 9 bases identical to TRBD1. V lost 5 bases and J lost 4; bases outside the gene matches: 5. The CDR3 is made up of 14 amino acids. Germline V gene data show CDR1 as MNHGY and CDR2 as SAAAGT. CDR3 sequence reads: CASSLGTGPTEAFF. The CDR3 DNA follows: TGTGCCAGCAGTCTCGGGACAGGGCCCACTGAAGCTTTCTTT.